This TCR beta chain comes out of a study of identical twins. Only a few counts were recorded for this clonotype. Template switching introduced a universal primer site, and the cDNA bore unique molecular identifiers. TCRdb re-called the 5' RACE reads through MiXCR, storing one row per CDR3 protein. The sample carries approximately 1.8 million distinct CDR3 sequences, around 33% recorded once. Only healthy Caucasians were included as donors. The specimen sequenced was cord blood. The receptor was derived from a newborn girl in good health.

In nucleotides, the CDR3 is TGCAGTGCGCTTCTCCCCCCACAGTTCTTC. Translation: CSALLPPQFF. V is TRBV20-1 and J is TRBJ2-1; D uncertain. This CDR3 has 10 residues. Germline loops: CDR1 DFQATT, CDR2 SNEGSKA (reference sequence). Trimming shortened V by 6 bases and J by 13 bases, and 13 bases separated the two germline ends.